These 12 T cell receptor beta chains were sequenced from one sample in a study of cytomegalovirus exposure and HLA in healthy donors. Sequencing used immunoSEQ multiplex PCR; TCRdb keeps in-frame clones, though not all of them. Counted here are about 220,000 clones, approximately 80% occurring once; the ten biggest clones make up more than 13%. The sequencing input was PBMCs. The receptors stem from a woman in her 30s in good health and CMV-seropositive.

The V gene is TRBV30, the J gene TRBJ1-3; D remains unclear. V shed 0 bases and J shed 0 bases, with 18 bases lying between them. CDR1 and CDR2 (germline): GTSNPN, SVGIG (reference sequence). The CDR3 totals 18 residues. The CDR3 region is CAWSVNRYPSTSGNTIYF. The CDR3 DNA sequence: TGTGCCTGGAGTGTAAATCGATATCCGTCAACCTCTGGAAACACCATATATTTT.

V is TRBV7-2 and J is TRBJ1-1; D is perhaps TRBD1 (6 bases). Trimming took 2 bases from V and 1 from J, leaving 11 bases between them. Germline V CDR1 and CDR2: SGHTA, FQGNSA. This CDR3 is built from 15 residues. CDR3 amino acids: CASSLYRDGNTEAFF. As DNA, the CDR3 is TGTGCCAGCAGCTTATACAGGGACGGGAACACTGAAGCTTTCTTT. The whole variable domain, filled in from reference TRBV7-2 and TRBJ1-1, reads GAGVSQSPSNKVTEKGKDVELRCDPISGHTALYWYRQSLGQGLEFLIYFQGNSAPDKSGLPSDRFSAERTGGSVSTLTIQRTQQEDSAVYLCASSLYRDGNTEAFFGQGTRLTVV.

This clone came up once. The chain joins TRBV29-1 to TRBJ1-2, with 9 bases matching TRBD1. From germline, CDR1 is SQVTM and CDR2 ANQGSEA. With 5 bases clipped from V and 7 bases from J, the junction kept 11 bases outside the gene matches. The CDR3 runs to 14 residues. CDR3 residues: CSVPQGARYIGYTF. The DNA of the CDR3 is TGCAGCGTTCCACAGGGGGCCCGCTATATTGGCTACACCTTC.

Remarks on this clone: Other DNA sequences from this sample encode an identical CDR3 as well. The chain couples TRBV7-2 to TRBJ2-1; D unclear. The germline CDR1 and CDR2 sequences are SGHTA and FQGNSA. Trimming removed 1 base from V and 0 bases from J, with 1 base in between. The CDR3 has 13 residues. Here the CDR3 DNA reads TGTGCCAGCAGCTTAGGCTCCTACAATGAGCAGTTCTTC. This encodes CASSLGSYNEQFF. Variable domain in full (rest from reference TRBV7-2 and TRBJ2-1): GAGVSQSPSNKVTEKGKDVELRCDPISGHTALYWYRQSLGQGLEFLIYFQGNSAPDKSGLPSDRFSAERTGGSVSTLTIQRTQQEDSAVYLCASSLGSYNEQFFGPGTRLTVL.

The chain is built from TRBV10-3 and TRBJ2-7, with D possibly called TRBD1 or TRBD2 (6 bases each). The CDR3 sequence is 13 residues long. V lost 5 bases, J lost 5 bases, and 13 bases lay in between. CDR1 is ENHRY and CDR2 is SYGVKD in the germline V gene. CDR3 coding DNA: TGTGCCATCAGTCCTTTGGGGGGCAACGAGCAGTACTTC. Residues: CAISPLGGNEQYF.

The chain is built from TRBV11-2 and TRBJ2-7, with D hard to call. CDR3 size: 11 residues. With 3 bases removed from V and 6 bases from J, the gap between germline ends came to 6 bases. From germline, CDR1 is SGHAT and CDR2 FQNNGV. Here the CDR3 reads CASSFKSEQYF. In nucleotides, the CDR3 is TGTGCCAGCAGCTTTAAATCCGAGCAGTACTTC.

The chain couples TRBV27 to TRBJ1-1; possibly TRBD1 for D (5 bases). Germline V CDR1 and CDR2: MNHEY, SMNVEV (reference sequence). Trimming removed 2 bases from V and 7 bases from J, with 14 bases in between. There are 14 residues in the CDR3. The CDR3 sequence is CASSLIWGVGEAFF. The CDR3 coding sequence is TGTGCCAGCAGTTTAATTTGGGGGGTCGGTGAAGCTTTCTTT.

This clone has a handful of counts. The chain is built from TRBV29-1 and TRBJ1-2, with D hard to call. The V and J ends lost 7 bases and 4 bases respectively, with 13 bases between them. This CDR3 spans 12 amino acids. Germline values: CDR1 SQVTM, CDR2 ANQGSEA. In DNA, the CDR3 is TGCAGCGCATCTCAGCTCCGCTATGGCTACACCTTC. Translating it yields CSASQLRYGYTF.

This chain uses TRBV29-1 with TRBJ1-1, with D possibly being TRBD1 (5 bases). Germline CDR1 reads SQVTM; CDR2 reads ANQGSEA. V lost 3 bases, J lost 8 bases, and 16 bases lay in between. This CDR3 has 13 residues. The CDR3 is CSVDGVQGPEAFF. The CDR3 coding sequence is TGCAGCGTTGATGGCGTCCAGGGCCCGGAAGCTTTCTTT.

Only a few counts were recorded for this clone. DNA of the CDR3: TGCAGTGCTAGGATTAATGAAAAACTGTTTTTT. The encoded protein is CSARINEKLFF. This chain joins TRBV20-1 and TRBJ1-4; D unresolved. V was shortened by 3 bases and J by 4 bases, with 3 bases between the two germline ends. Per germline, CDR1 DFQATT and CDR2 SNEGSKA (reference sequence). The CDR3 spans 11 residues.

This chain connects TRBV27 to TRBJ2-3, with no clear D. V dropped 4 bases and J dropped 0 bases, with 8 bases sitting between them. Germline CDR1 and CDR2: MNHEY and SMNVEV (reference sequence). The CDR3 totals 14 residues. CDR3 sequence: CASSYRVSTDTQYF. In DNA, the CDR3 is TGTGCCAGCAGTTATAGGGTTAGCACAGATACGCAGTATTTT.

This clone was recorded once. V is TRBV18 and J is TRBJ2-7; D ambiguous. This CDR3 contains 14 residues. The V and J ends lost 2 bases and 0 bases respectively, with 8 bases between them. Germline loops: CDR1 KGHSH, CDR2 LQKENI. Written as DNA, the CDR3 is TGTGCCAGCTCACCAGGGCGCAGCTCCTACGAGCAGTACTTC. This encodes CASSPGRSSYEQYF.